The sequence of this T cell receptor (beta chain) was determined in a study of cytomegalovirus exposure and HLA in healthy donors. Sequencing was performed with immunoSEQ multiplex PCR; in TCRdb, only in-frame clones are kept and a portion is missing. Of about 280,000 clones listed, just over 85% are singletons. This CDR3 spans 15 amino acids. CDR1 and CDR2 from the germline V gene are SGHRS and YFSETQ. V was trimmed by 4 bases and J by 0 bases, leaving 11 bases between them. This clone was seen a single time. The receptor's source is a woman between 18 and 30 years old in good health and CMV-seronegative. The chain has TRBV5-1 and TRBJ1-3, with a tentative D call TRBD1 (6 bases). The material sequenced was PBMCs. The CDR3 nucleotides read TGCGCCAGCAGCATGGGACATACCTCTGGAAACACCATATATTTT. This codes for CASSMGHTSGNTIYF. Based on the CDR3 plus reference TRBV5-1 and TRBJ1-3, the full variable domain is KAGVTQTPRYLIKTRGQQVTLSCSPISGHRSVSWYQQTPGQGLQFLFEYFSETQRNKGNFPGRFSGRQFSNSRSEMNVSTLELGDSALYLCASSMGHTSGNTIYFGEGSWLTVV.